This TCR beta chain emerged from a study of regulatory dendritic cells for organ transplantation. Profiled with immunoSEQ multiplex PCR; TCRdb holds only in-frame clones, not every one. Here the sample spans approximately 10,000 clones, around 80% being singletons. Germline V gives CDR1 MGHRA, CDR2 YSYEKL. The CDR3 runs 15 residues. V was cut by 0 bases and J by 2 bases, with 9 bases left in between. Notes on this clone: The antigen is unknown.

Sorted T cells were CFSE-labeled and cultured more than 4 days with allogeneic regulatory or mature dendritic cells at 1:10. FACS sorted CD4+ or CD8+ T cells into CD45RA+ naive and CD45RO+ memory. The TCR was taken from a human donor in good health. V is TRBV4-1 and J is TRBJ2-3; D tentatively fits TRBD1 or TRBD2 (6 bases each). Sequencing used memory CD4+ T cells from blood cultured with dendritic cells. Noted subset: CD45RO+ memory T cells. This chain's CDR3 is CASSQDGGPTDTQYF. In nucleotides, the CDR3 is TGCGCCAGCAGCCAAGACGGGGGCCCCACAGATACGCAGTATTTT.